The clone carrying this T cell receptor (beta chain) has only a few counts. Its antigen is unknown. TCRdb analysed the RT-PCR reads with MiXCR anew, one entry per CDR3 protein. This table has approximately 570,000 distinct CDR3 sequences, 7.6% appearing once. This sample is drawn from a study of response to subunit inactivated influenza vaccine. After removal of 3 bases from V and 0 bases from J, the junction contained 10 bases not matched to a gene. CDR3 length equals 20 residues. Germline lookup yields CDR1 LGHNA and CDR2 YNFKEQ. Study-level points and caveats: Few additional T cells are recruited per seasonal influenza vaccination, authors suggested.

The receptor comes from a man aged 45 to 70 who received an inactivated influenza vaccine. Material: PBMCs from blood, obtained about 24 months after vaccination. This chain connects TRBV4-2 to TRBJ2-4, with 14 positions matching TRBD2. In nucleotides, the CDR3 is TGTGCCAGCAGCCATGCGTGGGGGACTAGCGGGAGACAAGCCAAAAACATTCAGTACTTC. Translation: CASSHAWGTSGRQAKNIQYF.